This is a list of T cell receptor beta chains from one sample in a study of shared clonotypes between healthy human individuals. The table came from immunoSEQ multiplex PCR; TCRdb's copy has only in-frame clones and leaves some out. The data hold approximately 810,000 clones, with almost 95% observed a single time. Specimen: naive CD8+ T cells sorted from blood. These receptors came from a man aged 25 to 40 in good health. Each CDR3 is given with its conserved first and last residue. The D gene is left open where the match is weak. Where a row states a size, it is once, few, many or the class of an expanded clone; other rows omit it.

V,D,J,size,CDR3,DNA
TRBV7-9,TRBD2,TRBJ2-1,NA,CASSRDSGSGNEQFF,TGTGCCAGCAGCCGGGATAGCGGGAGTGGCAATGAGCAGTTCTTC
TRBV10-1,NA,TRBJ2-7,once,CASSERDLLYEQYF,TGCGCCAGCAGTGAGCGGGATCTACTCTACGAGCAGTACTTC
TRBV9,NA,TRBJ2-1,NA,CASSERRDEQFF,TGTGCCAGCAGCGAGAGAAGGGATGAGCAGTTCTTC
TRBV11-3,NA,TRBJ2-1,NA,CASSEHGGSYNEQFF,TGTGCCAGCAGTGAACATGGGGGATCCTACAATGAGCAGTTCTTC
TRBV21-1,NA,TRBJ2-3,once,CASSKEWLAASTDTQYF,TGTGCCAGCAGCAAAGAGTGGCTAGCGGCTAGCACAGATACGCAGTATTTT
TRBV6-9,TRBD2,TRBJ2-2,NA,CASSWTSGRGAVF,TGTGCCAGCAGTTGGACTAGCGGGAGGGGAGCTGTTTTT
TRBV13,TRBD2,TRBJ2-1,NA,CASSLVGRGEDNEQFF,TGTGCCAGCAGCTTAGTGGGTCGGGGGGAAGACAATGAGCAGTTCTTC
TRBV5-6,TRBD1,TRBJ2-7,NA,CASSSPGQGYEQYF,TGTGCCAGCAGCTCCCCGGGACAGGGTTACGAGCAGTACTTC
TRBV28,NA,TRBJ2-5,NA,CASSLSRRQPTPQETQYF,TGTGCCAGCAGTTTATCCCGCCGCCAGCCAACTCCACAAGAGACCCAGTACTTC
TRBV11-3,NA,TRBJ2-7,NA,CASSLDLGKDEQYF,TGTGCCAGCAGCTTAGATCTTGGAAAGGACGAGCAGTACTTC
TRBV27,TRBD1,TRBJ2-1,NA,CASTGTANNEQFF,TGTGCCAGTACCGGGACAGCAAACAATGAGCAGTTCTTC
TRBV9,NA,TRBJ2-1,NA,CAAGSPHNEQFF,TGTGCCGCGGGGTCACCCCACAATGAGCAGTTCTTC
TRBV6-5,TRBD1,TRBJ1-2,NA,CASSWDRTNGYTF,TGTGCCAGCAGTTGGGACAGGACGAATGGCTACACCTTC
TRBV13,NA,TRBJ2-4,NA,CASSSRTDKNIQYF,TGTGCCAGCAGCTCGAGGACAGATAAGAACATTCAGTACTTC
TRBV28,NA,TRBJ2-7,few,CASSLMDYEQYF,TGTGCCAGCAGTTTAATGGACTACGAGCAGTACTTC
TRBV27,NA,TRBJ2-1,once,CASSSSSYNEQFF,TGTGCCAGCAGTTCTAGCTCCTACAATGAGCAGTTCTTC
TRBV10-1,NA,TRBJ2-1,few,CASSDGGSGNEQFF,TGCGCCAGCAGTGATGGGGGATCGGGCAATGAGCAGTTCTTC
TRBV15,NA,TRBJ2-1,NA,CATGDSEVWGSYNEQFF,TGTGCCACCGGAGATAGCGAAGTCTGGGGCTCCTACAATGAGCAGTTCTTC
TRBV7-9,TRBD1,TRBJ2-7,NA,CASSSGQGASEQYF,TGTGCCAGCAGCTCCGGACAGGGGGCGAGCGAGCAGTACTTC
TRBV27,TRBD1,TRBJ1-5,NA,CASSLYRGGNQPQHF,TGTGCCAGCAGTTTATACAGGGGCGGCAATCAGCCCCAGCATTTT
TRBV5-1,NA,TRBJ2-3,NA,CASSVVDTADTQYF,TGCGCCAGCAGCGTGGTGGATACAGCAGATACGCAGTATTTT
TRBV4-1,TRBD1,TRBJ1-5,NA,CASSKTGVQPQHF,TGCGCCAGCAGCAAGACAGGGGTTCAGCCCCAGCATTTT
TRBV5-5,NA,TRBJ2-2,NA,CASPHRTGELFF,TGTGCCAGCCCCCACCGCACCGGGGAGCTGTTTTTT
TRBV5-4,NA,TRBJ2-3,NA,CASSLAGGALPTDTQYF,TGTGCCAGCAGCTTGGCAGGCGGAGCCCTTCCCACAGATACGCAGTATTTT
TRBV2,NA,TRBJ2-7,NA,CASSEDARASYEQYF,TGTGCCAGCAGTGAGGACGCCCGGGCCTCCTACGAGCAGTACTTC
TRBV28,NA,TRBJ2-6,NA,CASSAIRLTQSRANVLTF,TGTGCCAGCAGTGCAATACGCTTGACACAAAGTCGGGCCAACGTCCTGACTTTC
TRBV5-1,TRBD1,TRBJ2-7,NA,CASSLDGTGSYEQYF,TGCGCCAGCAGCTTAGACGGGACAGGCTCCTACGAGCAGTACTTC
TRBV9,TRBD2,TRBJ2-7,NA,CASSVARLAGTYEQYF,TGTGCCAGCAGCGTAGCTAGACTAGCGGGAACCTACGAGCAGTACTTC
TRBV6-5,NA,TRBJ2-7,NA,CASSYGRGWEQYF,TGTGCCAGCAGTTACGGCCGGGGGTGGGAGCAGTACTTC
TRBV28,NA,TRBJ2-7,NA,CASSLSDRNQDYEQYF,TGTGCCAGCAGTTTATCCGACAGGAATCAAGACTACGAGCAGTACTTC
TRBV7-2,NA,TRBJ2-7,NA,CASSFRDTSYEQYF,TGTGCCAGCAGCTTCCGGGACACCTCCTACGAGCAGTACTTC
TRBV6-4,TRBD2,TRBJ2-7,NA,CASSEGSGSGYEQYF,TGTGCCAGCAGTGAAGGAAGCGGGAGTGGTTACGAGCAGTACTTC
TRBV19,NA,TRBJ2-3,NA,CASSFAERPDTQYF,TGTGCCAGTAGTTTCGCGGAGCGCCCAGATACGCAGTATTTT
TRBV13,NA,TRBJ1-1,NA,CASTQGVDTEAFF,TGTGCCAGCACCCAAGGCGTCGACACTGAAGCTTTCTTT
TRBV5-1,NA,TRBJ2-5,NA,CASSLSGTQVTQYF,TGCGCCAGCAGCTTGAGCGGAACCCAAGTGACCCAGTACTTC
TRBV30,NA,TRBJ2-1,NA,CAWSVAGHSYNEQFF,TGTGCCTGGAGTGTAGCGGGCCACTCCTACAATGAGCAGTTCTTC
TRBV9,TRBD1,TRBJ1-2,NA,CASSDGNRGGNYGYTF,TGTGCCAGCAGCGATGGGAACAGGGGCGGTAACTATGGCTACACCTTC
TRBV10-3,NA,TRBJ2-1,NA,CATSSHKGDNEQFF,TGTGCCACCAGTTCCCATAAAGGGGACAATGAGCAGTTCTTC
TRBV9,TRBD2,TRBJ2-5,NA,CASSVQAGTTEETQYF,TGTGCCAGCAGCGTCCAGGCCGGGACTACTGAAGAGACCCAGTACTTC
TRBV11-2,TRBD2,TRBJ2-7,few,CASSLVLAGGYEQYF,TGTGCCAGCAGCTTAGTGCTAGCGGGAGGCTACGAGCAGTACTTC
TRBV2,NA,TRBJ1-2,few,CASSEGGLGNYGYTF,TGTGCCAGCAGTGAAGGGGGGCTCGGTAACTATGGCTACACCTTC
TRBV2,NA,TRBJ1-5,NA,CASSERATKQPQHF,TGTGCCAGCAGTGAAAGGGCGACGAAGCAGCCCCAGCATTTT
TRBV19,NA,TRBJ1-2,NA,CASSIFGSSYGYTF,TGTGCCAGTAGTATATTCGGCAGCTCGTATGGCTACACCTTC
TRBV27,NA,TRBJ1-4,NA,CASSFIGEKLFF,TGTGCCAGCAGTTTCATTGGAGAAAAACTGTTTTTT
TRBV4-1,NA,TRBJ2-7,NA,CASSQLGLDEQYF,TGCGCCAGCAGCCAATTAGGGCTGGACGAGCAGTACTTC
TRBV5-6,TRBD1,TRBJ2-1,NA,CASSLGTGDSEQFF,TGTGCCAGCAGCTTGGGGACAGGGGACTCTGAGCAGTTCTTC
TRBV7-2,TRBD2,TRBJ2-1,NA,CASRPSGSVNEQFF,TGTGCCAGCCGCCCTAGCGGGAGTGTCAATGAGCAGTTCTTC
TRBV29-1,NA,TRBJ2-1,NA,CSVPQATSWPLNEQFF,TGCAGCGTCCCTCAGGCCACTAGCTGGCCCCTCAATGAGCAGTTCTTC
TRBV7-9,NA,TRBJ2-7,NA,CASSPRSGFYEQYF,TGTGCCAGCAGCCCCAGGTCGGGGTTCTACGAGCAGTACTTC
TRBV19,NA,TRBJ1-2,few,CASSLWAVANYGYTF,TGTGCCAGTAGTCTTTGGGCCGTCGCTAACTATGGCTACACCTTC
TRBV30,TRBD1,TRBJ1-5,NA,CAWSHTGGSNQPQHF,TGTGCCTGGAGCCACACAGGGGGGAGCAATCAGCCCCAGCATTTT
TRBV7-2,NA,TRBJ2-3,NA,CASSLQSGTDTQYF,TGTGCCAGCAGCTTACAATCGGGCACAGATACGCAGTATTTT
TRBV25-1,NA,TRBJ2-1,NA,CASSAPYSMNEQFF,TGTGCCAGCAGTGCCCCTTATAGCATGAATGAGCAGTTCTTC
TRBV7-3,NA,TRBJ2-2,NA,CASSLGNTGELFF,TGTGCCAGCAGCTTAGGCAACACCGGGGAGCTGTTTTTT
TRBV5-1,NA,TRBJ2-3,NA,CASSAGDVTDTQYF,TGCGCCAGCAGCGCAGGGGATGTCACAGATACGCAGTATTTT